This TCR beta chain derives from a study of T cells in Graves' hyperthyroidism and ophthalmopathy. This clonotype has a count of ten or more. Amplification of TCR beta CDR3 regions used RNA as the template. A set of HTBI primers served as the primers for a first-round RT-PCR of the TCR CDR3. A single record per CDR3 protein comes from TCRdb applying MiXCR to the multiplex PCR reads. The data hold about 560,000 distinct CDR3 sequences, with 40% to 55% observed a single time. V lost 8 bases and J lost 1; bases outside the gene matches: 1. This CDR3 region has 12 residues. Germline CDR1 is SNHLY and CDR2 is FYNNEI.

This sequence was found in a young woman with Graves' hyperthyroidism. The chain recombines TRBV2 with TRBJ1-1, with 7 nucleotides matching TRBD1. The sequenced sample consisted of peripheral blood or thyroid tissue (not recorded which). CDR3 sequence (DNA): TGTGCCAGCGAGGGGGCGAACACTGAAGCTTTCTTT. Its protein product is CASEGANTEAFF. The variable domain in full, completed from reference TRBV2 and TRBJ1-1, reads EPEVTQTPSHQVTQMGQEVILRCVPISNHLYFYWYRQILGQKVEFLVSFYNNEISEKSEIFDDQFSVERPDGSNFTLKIRSTKLEDSAMYFCASEGANTEAFFGQGTRLTVV.